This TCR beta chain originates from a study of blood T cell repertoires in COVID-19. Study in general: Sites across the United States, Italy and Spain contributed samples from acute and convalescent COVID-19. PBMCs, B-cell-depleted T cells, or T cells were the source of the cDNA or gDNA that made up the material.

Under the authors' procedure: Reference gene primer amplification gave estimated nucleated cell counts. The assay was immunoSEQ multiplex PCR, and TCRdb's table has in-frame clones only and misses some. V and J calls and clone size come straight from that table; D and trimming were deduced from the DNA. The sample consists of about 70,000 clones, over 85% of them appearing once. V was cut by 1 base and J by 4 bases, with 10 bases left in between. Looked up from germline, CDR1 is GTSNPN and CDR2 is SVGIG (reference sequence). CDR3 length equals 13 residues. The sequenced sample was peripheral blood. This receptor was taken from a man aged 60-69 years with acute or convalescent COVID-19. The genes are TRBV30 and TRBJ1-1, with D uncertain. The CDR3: CAWSAINSTEAFF. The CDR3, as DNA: TGTGCCTGGAGTGCGATCAATAGCACTGAAGCTTTCTTT.